Detailed here is one T cell receptor beta chain. Its antigen is not identified. Collection occurred without any documented infections or immune events in donors. These data originate in a study of identifying expanded T cells in peripheral blood. Study results and caveats: Differentially abundant clones: around 1.1 between replicates, 16.4 at 2 to 3 weeks, roughly 18 at four. Variance in clone template counts between approximately two-week samples significantly increased with total template count across all healthy donors.

Sequenced by immunoSEQ multiplex PCR; TCRdb stores in-frame clones only, minus some. Among tens of thousands of clones listed, roughly 88% were seen once. The germline CDR1 and CDR2 sequences are SNHLY and FYNNEI. CDR3 length: 13 residues. Trimming took 8 bases from V and 4 from J; bases not matched to a gene: 5. V and J are TRBV2 and TRBJ2-1; 7 nucleotides agree with TRBD2. This sequence was found in a person between 18 and 75 years old in good health. Sequenced material: blood. As DNA, the CDR3 is TGTGCCAGCCGGTGGGAGGGGTACAATGAGCAGTTCTTC. Translating gives CASRWEGYNEQFF. Full variable domain (remainder filled in from reference TRBV2 and TRBJ2-1): EPEVTQTPSHQVTQMGQEVILRCVPISNHLYFYWYRQILGQKVEFLVSFYNNEISEKSEIFDDQFSVERPDGSNFTLKIRSTKLEDSAMYFCASRWEGYNEQFFGPGTRLTVL.